This TCR beta chain was recovered during a study of cytomegalovirus exposure and HLA in healthy donors. On this clone itself: Its antigen is not identified.

Regarding the study as a whole: The study listed 150 to 200 cytomegalovirus-associated TCR beta chains. Later analysis identified a missense DCLRE1C variant that was linked to TCR beta V- and J-gene trimming. Usually a TCR sequence was rare, but some public TCRs were found in many donors.

The PCR was carried out with 60 Vbeta primers and 13 Jbeta primers. Study processing details: As a later analysis found, there were 80 million or so unique TCR beta chains, of which roughly 11 million were shared. Only in-frame clones appear in the TCRdb table, and some are missing; sequencing was by immunoSEQ multiplex PCR. V, J and clone size reflect that table, while D and trimming were determined from the DNA. Counted here are roughly 180,000 clones, approximately 80% occurring once; the ten biggest clones make up 1.3%. The CDR3 sequence is 13 residues long. Germline loops: CDR1 SQVTM, CDR2 ANQGSEA. V shed 1 base and J shed 6 bases, with 11 bases lying between them.

This TCR came from a man aged 25-45 years in good health and CMV-seronegative. The specimen was PBMCs. This chain joins TRBV29-1 and TRBJ2-3, with D unresolved. CDR3 bases: TGCAGCGTTGAAGGGCTTGAAGCGGATACGCAGTATTTT. Its translation is CSVEGLEADTQYF.